Shown below are 16 T cell receptor beta chains from a single sample sequenced in a study of T cells in Graves' hyperthyroidism and ophthalmopathy. Amplified TCR beta CDR3 regions came from RNA transcripts. Primed by the HTBI set, a first-round RT-PCR was run on the TCR CDR3. TCRdb re-derived calls from the multiplex PCR reads in MiXCR, one entry per CDR3 protein. The table lists about 300,000 distinct CDR3 sequences, approximately 12% of them singletons. The sequencing input was blood. These TCRs come from a woman aged 25-40 years with Graves' hyperthyroidism that later progressed to Graves' ophthalmopathy.

The J gene is TRBJ1-6, the V gene TRBV11-2; D is unresolved. Germline CDR1 and CDR2: SGHAT and FQNNGV. CDR3 size: 15 residues. V was shortened by 5 bases and J by 4 bases, with 12 bases between the two germline ends. In nucleotides, the CDR3 is TGTGCCAGCAGCGCAGCTTCGGGTTATAATTCACCCCTCCACTTT. Residues: CASSAASGYNSPLHF.

This clonotype was observed many times. The V and J genes are TRBV6-2 or TRBV6-3 and TRBJ2-3; D gene ambiguous. CDR3 length equals 13 residues. Between the trimmed V and J ends, which lost 8 bases and 4 bases, there was a span of 13 bases. The germline V gene has CDR1 MNHEY and CDR2 SVGEGT. The CDR3 spells CASRLGVADTQYF. CDR3 DNA sequence: TGTGCCAGCCGCCTCGGAGTCGCAGATACGCAGTATTTT.

V is TRBV27 and J is TRBJ1-2; weak D call: TRBD1 (6 bases). Germline V lookup: CDR1 MNHEY, CDR2 SMNVEV (reference sequence). Trimming pared 10 bases from V and 1 base from J, leaving 28 bases between. This CDR3 contains 18 residues. The DNA of the CDR3 is TGTGCCACCGCTACCCGCGGAGGTACAGGGCCGGGTAACTATGGCTACACCTTC. Its protein is CATATRGGTGPGNYGYTF.

This clonotype occurred many times. V usage is TRBV6-1 and J usage is TRBJ1-1, with no clear D. The CDR3 consists of 14 residues. Germline CDR1 reads MNHNS; CDR2 reads SASEGT. Trimming shortened V by 7 bases and J by 0 bases, and 12 bases separated the two germline ends. DNA for the CDR3: TGTGCCAGCATTTACGGCCAGGTGAACACTGAAGCTTTCTTT. It translates to CASIYGQVNTEAFF.

The CDR3 coding sequence is TGTGCCAGCTCACCACCCACCGGGGGGGGCTTGGGCGAGCAGTACTTC. Translated, it gives CASSPPTGGGLGEQYF. This chain uses TRBV18 with TRBJ2-7; 8 bases are a match to TRBD2. CDR1 and CDR2 from the germline V gene are KGHSH and LQKENI. The CDR3 has 16 amino acids. V shed 0 bases and J 6 bases; nucleotides not matched to a gene: 10.

This CDR3 reads CSVTGMGSEQYF. The CDR3 DNA sequence: TGCAGCGTCACAGGGATGGGGAGCGAGCAGTACTTC. The chain combines TRBV29-1 with TRBJ2-7, with D maybe TRBD1 (6 bases). Trimming pared 6 bases from V and 6 bases from J, leaving 15 bases between. In germline, CDR1 is SQVTM, CDR2 ANQGSEA. This CDR3 is 12 amino acids long.

This clonotype was seen at least ten times. This sequence joins TRBV28 and TRBJ1-2; D unresolved. The ends were cut back, 3 bases at V and 8 bases at J, with 16 bases in the middle. Germline values: CDR1 MDHEN, CDR2 SYDVKM. The CDR3 has 14 amino acids. CDR3 amino acids: CASSFELGPNGYTF. The DNA of the CDR3 is TGTGCCAGCAGTTTTGAACTGGGCCCGAACGGCTACACCTTC.

This clonotype was detected a few times. Since a much larger clone is just one base distant, this may be a read error. The gene calls are TRBV20-1 and TRBJ2-3; D possibly corresponds to TRBD2 (6 bases). The germline V gene encodes CDR1 DFQATT and CDR2 SNEGSKA (reference sequence). CDR3 size: 15 residues. Written as DNA, the CDR3 is TGCGGTGCTAGTGATTCTTGGAGGGGACCAGATACGCAGTATTTT. This codes for CGASDSWRGPDTQYF.

The chain carries TRBV6-1 and TRBJ2-2; D call uncertain. The CDR3 runs to 17 residues. The V end lost 0 bases, the J end lost 3 bases, and 14 bases lay between the germline ends. Germline assignment: CDR1 MNHNS and CDR2 SASEGT. In DNA, the CDR3 is TGTGCCAGCAGTGAAGCTGTGGCCAACGATTACACCGGGGAGCTGTTTTTT. Protein: CASSEAVANDYTGELFF.

The rearrangement joins TRBV10-1 to TRBJ1-1, with 9 bases identical to TRBD1. V dropped 4 bases and J dropped 3; count of bases not matched to a gene: 24. This CDR3 has 21 residues. The germline CDR1 and CDR2 sequences are WNHNN and SYGVQD (reference sequence). The DNA for the CDR3 is TGCGCCAGCAGTGGGAGGGGTACAGGGGGCGCGAAAAAAGGTGAGGACACTGAAGCTTTCTTT. Translated, it gives CASSGRGTGGAKKGEDTEAFF.

Many counts were recorded for this clonotype. The rearrangement links TRBV12-3 or TRBV12-4 to TRBJ1-1; TRBD1 is a possible D gene (5 bases). The ends were cut back, 2 bases at V and 4 bases at J, with 8 bases in the middle. This CDR3 region has 13 residues. Here the CDR3 DNA reads TGTGCCAGCAGTTTACGGAGGGGCACTGAAGCTTTCTTT. It translates to CASSLRRGTEAFF.

The chain couples TRBV19 to TRBJ2-1; no reliable D call. Germline V CDR1 and CDR2: LNHDA, SQIVND (reference sequence). This CDR3 is built from 15 residues. Trimming shortened V by 2 bases and J by 0 bases, and 8 bases separated the two germline ends. CDR3 nucleotides: TGTGCCAGTAGTATACGGCCATACTCCTACAATGAGCAGTTCTTC. Residues: CASSIRPYSYNEQFF.

This clonotype was seen a handful of times. The chain carries TRBV5-1 and TRBJ2-1; D assignment may be TRBD1 or TRBD2 (6 bases each). V was trimmed by 2 bases and J by 5 bases, leaving 14 bases between them. CDR1 is SGHRS and CDR2 is YFSETQ in the germline V gene. This CDR3 spans 15 amino acids. The CDR3 protein is CASSFSQGGNNEQFF. CDR3 nucleotide sequence: TGCGCCAGCAGCTTTTCACAGGGAGGTAACAATGAGCAGTTCTTC.

This clonotype has a handful of counts. This rearrangement joins TRBV27 to TRBJ2-1, with D tentatively TRBD1 or TRBD2 (5 bases each). Trimming cost V 3 bases and J 4 bases, with 13 bases left between them. Per germline, CDR1 MNHEY and CDR2 SMNVEV (reference sequence). This CDR3 is 15 amino acids long. DNA of the CDR3: TGTGCCAGCAGTTTGGCGAGGGGCAATTACAATGAGCAGTTCTTC. Its translation: CASSLARGNYNEQFF.

This clonotype was picked up many times. This chain links TRBV7-3 with TRBJ2-5; 9 bases line up with TRBD2. J was trimmed by 5 bases and V by 2 bases; bases with no gene match: 6. The CDR3 contains 15 residues. Germline CDR1 and CDR2: SGHTA and FQGTGA. CDR3 coding DNA: TGTGCCAGCAGCTTAGAGGCGGGAGGGTGGGAGACCCAGTACTTC. Its translation is CASSLEAGGWETQYF. The whole variable domain, remainder taken from reference TRBV7-3 and TRBJ2-5, is GAGVSQTPSNKVTEKGKYVELRCDPISGHTALYWYRQSLGQGPEFLIYFQGTGAADDSGLPNDRFFAVRPEGSVSTLKIQRTERGDSAVYLCASSLEAGGWETQYFGPGTRLLVL.

The CDR3 DNA is TGCGCCAGCAGCCAAGTAGAGGGACGCGGGGAGCTGTTTTTT. Protein: CASSQVEGRGELFF. This chain links TRBV4-1 with TRBJ2-2; D is possibly TRBD1 or TRBD2 (5 bases each). V dropped 1 base and J dropped 7 bases, with 10 bases sitting between them. The CDR3 runs to 14 residues. Germline V CDR1 and CDR2: MGHRA, YSYEKL.